This T cell receptor (beta chain) was recovered during a study of blood T cell repertoires in COVID-19. Whole-study context: Some COVID-19 samples were acute and others convalescent; all came from the United States, Italy and Spain. T cells, B-cell-depleted T cells, or PBMCs supplied cDNA or gDNA.

Original handling: Reference gene primer amplification in the assay estimated nucleated cell counts. Repertoires were generated with immunoSEQ multiplex PCR, while TCRdb's copy carries only in-frame clones and drops some. From that table come the V and J calls and clone size; the DNA was used to work out D and trimming. Among 100,000 to 120,000 clones listed, 75% to 80% were seen once. Germline V gene sequence: CDR1 LNHDA, CDR2 SQIVND (reference sequence). J lost 5 bases, V lost 7 bases, and 7 bases had no gene match. This CDR3 has 14 residues. The sequence was obtained from a woman aged 80 or over with active or convalescent COVID-19. The chain uses TRBV19 and TRBJ2-1, with 8 nucleotides matching TRBD2. What was sequenced was peripheral blood. CDR3: CASTRGGSNNEQFF. CDR3 in DNA: TGTGCCAGTACCCGGGGGGGGAGCAACAATGAGCAGTTCTTC.